The next 24 T cell receptor beta chains were all read from a single sample in a study of PD-1 blockade in classical Hodgkin lymphoma. Data came from immunoSEQ multiplex PCR; TCRdb stores just in-frame clones and leaves some out. The data contain about 9,200 clones, about 82% of them singletons. Time point described: cycle 4 day 1 (C4D1), after more than 5 weeks of nivolumab. Brentuximab vedotin exposure varied, and every patient relapsed after autologous stem cell transplantation. The sample consisted of peripheral blood mononuclear cells (PBMCs), taken before the fourth cycle of nivolumab. These receptors all come from a human donor with classical Hodgkin lymphoma.

This clone has a single count. V gene TRBV6-1 combines with J gene TRBJ1-2; 7 bases line up with TRBD1. The CDR3 is 13 amino acids. The germline V gene encodes CDR1 MNHNS and CDR2 SASEGT. The junction had 5 bases not matched to a gene; V was cut back by 5 bases and J by 5 bases. CDR3 protein: CASSSRGYYGYTF. The CDR3 DNA reads as TGTGCCAGCAGTAGCAGGGGGTATTATGGCTACACCTTC.

This clone turned up a few times. The V and J genes are TRBV7-9 and TRBJ1-4, with D uncertain. This CDR3 comprises 14 residues. Trimming took off 3 bases at V and 8 bases at J, with 13 bases between the two ends. CDR1 and CDR2 from the germline V gene are SEHNR and FQNEAQ (reference sequence). CDR3 sequence: CASSLTGFFEKLFF. The CDR3 DNA follows: TGTGCCAGCAGCTTGACCGGCTTCTTCGAAAAACTGTTTTTT. Full variable domain (outside the CDR3, taken from reference TRBV7-9 and TRBJ1-4): DTGVSQNPRHKITKRGQNVTFRCDPISEHNRLYWYRQTLGQGPEFLTYFQNEAQLEKSRLLSDRFSAERPKGSFSTLEIQRTEQGDSAMYLCASSLTGFFEKLFFGSGTQLSVL.

This clone was seen a handful of times. The chain joins TRBV2 to TRBJ1-5, with a tentative D call TRBD1 (5 bases). The CDR3 loop spans 15 amino acids. Trimming took 3 bases from V and 4 from J, leaving 13 bases between them. Germline assignment: CDR1 SNHLY and CDR2 FYNNEI. The CDR3 sequence: CASSEATGYNQPQHF. CDR3 bases: TGTGCCAGCAGTGAGGCTACAGGCTATAATCAGCCCCAGCATTTT. Drawing the rest from reference TRBV2 and TRBJ1-5, the complete variable domain is EPEVTQTPSHQVTQMGQEVILRCVPISNHLYFYWYRQILGQKVEFLVSFYNNEISEKSEIFDDQFSVERPDGSNFTLKIRSTKLEDSAMYFCASSEATGYNQPQHFGDGTRLSIL.

V gene TRBV7-3 combines with J gene TRBJ1-6; perhaps TRBD1 as D (5 bases). V lost 8 bases to trimming and J lost 1 base, with 6 bases between them. This CDR3 is built from 13 residues. The germline CDR1 and CDR2 sequences are SGHTA and FQGTGA. CDR3 in amino acids: CASGASYNSPLHF. The CDR3 DNA reads as TGTGCCAGCGGGGCTTCCTATAATTCACCCCTCCACTTT. The full variable domain, in which reference TRBV7-3 and TRBJ1-6 provide the parts outside the CDR3, is GAGVSQTPSNKVTEKGKYVELRCDPISGHTALYWYRQSLGQGPEFLIYFQGTGAADDSGLPNDRFFAVRPEGSVSTLKIQRTERGDSAVYLCASGASYNSPLHFGNGTRLTVT.

The V call is TRBV10-3, the J call TRBJ2-3, with 8 bases matching TRBD2. The CDR3 has 13 amino acids. J was trimmed by 6 bases and V by 7 bases; bases with no gene match: 6. Per germline, CDR1 ENHRY and CDR2 SYGVKD. For the CDR3, the DNA is TGTGCCATCAACGGGGGGGCCTACGATACGCAGTATTTT. Translating it yields CAINGGAYDTQYF.

J is TRBJ2-1 and V is TRBV4-1, with no clear D. This CDR3 has 14 amino acids. Germline values: CDR1 MGHRA, CDR2 YSYEKL. Trimming stripped 1 base from V and 4 bases from J, with 8 bases between. In DNA form, the CDR3 reads TGCGCCAGCAGCCAAGGGACCTCGTACAATGAGCAGTTCTTC. Its translation: CASSQGTSYNEQFF.

This sequence joins TRBV7-9 and TRBJ1-2; 9 positions match TRBD1. The CDR3 contains 16 residues. Germline CDR1 SEHNR, CDR2 FQNEAQ (reference sequence). The trim removed 5 bases at V and 4 bases at J, leaving 11 bases unmatched. The CDR3 protein is CASSLLTGGVSYGYTF. CDR3 coding DNA: TGTGCCAGCAGCCTTCTGACAGGGGGAGTAAGCTATGGCTACACCTTC.

The rearrangement links TRBV27 to TRBJ2-3, with D perhaps TRBD1 (6 bases). Germline CDR1 is MNHEY and CDR2 is SMNVEV (reference sequence). The CDR3 totals 16 residues. V dropped 2 bases and J dropped 1 base, with 13 bases sitting between them. The CDR3 region is CASSLQGPHGTDTQYF. DNA of the CDR3: TGTGCCAGCAGTTTACAGGGGCCGCACGGCACAGATACGCAGTATTTT.

The V gene is TRBV29-1, the J gene TRBJ1-2, with TRBD1 as a possible D gene (5 bases). Germline values: CDR1 SQVTM, CDR2 ANQGSEA. The length of the CDR3 is 14 residues. V lost 4 bases and J lost 5, with 17 bases in between. This CDR3 reads CSVVGRQTLYGYTF. The CDR3 DNA reads TGCAGCGTTGTTGGCAGACAGACCCTTTATGGCTACACCTTC. The complete variable domain, with remaining parts taken from reference TRBV29-1 and TRBJ1-2, reads SAVISQKPSRDICQRGTSLTIQCQVDSQVTMMFWYRQQPGQSLTLIATANQGSEATYESGFVIDKFPISRPNLTFSTLTVSNMSPEDSSIYLCSVVGRQTLYGYTFGSGTRLTVV.

The rearrangement joins TRBV7-9 to TRBJ1-1; D unresolved. Germline V gene lookup returns CDR1 SEHNR and CDR2 FQNEAQ (reference sequence). The V end was cut by 2 bases, the J end by 4 bases, with 14 bases between. This CDR3 contains 15 residues. CDR3 protein: CASSLRMGGGTEAFF. CDR3 DNA: TGTGCCAGCAGCTTACGGATGGGTGGAGGCACTGAAGCTTTCTTT.

This rearrangement joins TRBV10-2 to TRBJ1-6; weak D call: TRBD1 (6 bases). V was pared by 2 bases and J by 10 bases, with 12 bases between. Germline V gives CDR1 WSHSY, CDR2 SAAADI. CDR3 size: 14 residues. The CDR3 here is CASSEDLGGSPLHF. Written as DNA, the CDR3 is TGCGCCAGCAGTGAGGACCTAGGGGGGTCACCCCTCCACTTT.

The V and J genes are TRBV5-6 and TRBJ1-2; 8 nucleotides line up with TRBD1. Germline assignment: CDR1 SGHDT and CDR2 YYEEEE. V dropped 3 bases and J dropped 2; count of bases not matched to a gene: 6. The CDR3 consists of 15 residues. CDR3 amino acids: CASSWGQVPNYGYTF. CDR3 sequence (DNA): TGTGCCAGCAGCTGGGGACAGGTGCCGAACTATGGCTACACCTTC.

The chain carries TRBV27 and TRBJ1-3, with a possible D match to TRBD1 (5 bases). Per the germline V gene, CDR1 is MNHEY and CDR2 is SMNVEV (reference sequence). The CDR3 has 14 amino acids. Trimming took off 7 bases at V and 0 bases at J, with 10 bases between the two ends. The CDR3 spells CASTGGSSGNTIYF. The CDR3 region has the DNA TGTGCCAGCACTGGGGGGAGCTCTGGAAACACCATATATTTT.

The chain combines TRBV5-1 with TRBJ2-5, with TRBD2 matching 8 bases. The J call may be faulty, since TRBJ2-7 better matches the DNA end. This CDR3 has 17 amino acids. Germline V gene sequence: CDR1 SGHRS, CDR2 YFSETQ. The CDR3 region is CASSVVASGHKFYEQYF. The DNA for the CDR3 is TGCGCCAGCAGCGTGGTGGCTAGCGGGCATAAATTCTACGAGCAGTACTTC.

V gene TRBV7-2 combines with J gene TRBJ2-1; no definite D call. This CDR3 contains 12 residues. V was clipped by 3 bases and J by 7 bases, with 7 bases between them. The germline CDR1 and CDR2 sequences are SGHTA and FQGNSA. The CDR3 region is CASSLHRNEQFF. CDR3 DNA sequence: TGTGCCAGCAGCTTGCACAGAAATGAGCAGTTCTTC.

The chain links TRBV29-1 to TRBJ1-1, with TRBD1 matching 11 bases. Per germline, CDR1 SQVTM and CDR2 ANQGSEA. Trimming removed 8 bases from V and 10 bases from J; junction bases left unmatched: 12. The CDR3 length is 13 residues. The CDR3 coding sequence is TGCAGCACCAGCGGACAGGGGGCGCGAGGAGCTTTCTTT. As protein: CSTSGQGARGAFF.

This chain joins TRBV6-5 and TRBJ2-2; perhaps TRBD2 as D (5 bases). CDR3 length: 14 residues. CDR1 MNHEY and CDR2 SVGAGI come from the germline V gene. V lost 5 bases and J lost 3, with 10 bases in between. The CDR3 DNA sequence: TGTGCCAGCAGTCCCGGGGTCTACACCGGGGAGCTGTTTTTT. Translating it yields CASSPGVYTGELFF.

The gene calls are TRBV4-1 and TRBJ1-5; TRBD1 is a possible D gene (6 bases). Trimming left V 3 bases short and J 3 bases short, with 15 bases between. Germline CDR1 is MGHRA and CDR2 is YSYEKL. CDR3 length equals 16 residues. CDR3 region: CASSHPRGRFNQPQHF. In DNA form, the CDR3 reads TGCGCCAGCAGCCATCCCAGGGGACGCTTCAATCAGCCCCAGCATTTT.

The chain joins TRBV7-3 to TRBJ2-1, with TRBD2 matching 8 bases. This CDR3 spans 14 amino acids. Trimming cost V 2 bases and J 5 bases; bases outside gene matches: 2. Germline assignment: CDR1 SGHTA and CDR2 FQGTGA. The CDR3 sequence: CASSLGGGNNEQFF. Here the CDR3 DNA reads TGTGCCAGCAGCTTAGGCGGGGGGAACAATGAGCAGTTCTTC.

The chain links TRBV5-1 to TRBJ1-1; maybe TRBD1 (5 bases). V gave up 4 bases and J gave up 7 bases, with 23 bases separating them. Germline V CDR1 and CDR2: SGHRS, YFSETQ. This CDR3 is built from 16 residues. The CDR3 loop is CASSGSGAGTWLEAFF. CDR3 nucleotides: TGCGCCAGCAGCGGAAGCGGGGCAGGAACCTGGCTTGAAGCTTTCTTT.

The chain uses TRBV19 and TRBJ1-2, with 9 bases aligning to TRBD1. The CDR3 loop spans 12 amino acids. Trimming cost V 5 bases and J 7 bases; bases outside gene matches: 2. Germline V gene sequence: CDR1 LNHDA, CDR2 SQIVND (reference sequence). This CDR3 reads CASSRTGVGYTF. The CDR3 nucleotides read TGTGCCAGTAGTCGGACAGGGGTTGGCTACACCTTC.

The J gene is TRBJ1-2, the V gene TRBV6-5; weak D call: TRBD1 (5 bases). Deletions cut 2 bases from V and 9 bases from J, with 10 bases between. The germline V gene encodes CDR1 MNHEY and CDR2 SVGAGI. The CDR3 covers 12 residues. The DNA for the CDR3 is TGTGCCAGCAGTTACAACTCAGGGAGCTACACCTTC. The encoded protein is CASSYNSGSYTF.

The genes are TRBV29-1 and TRBJ2-3; 11 bases are shared with TRBD2. The length of the CDR3 is 14 residues. Trimming cost V 4 bases and J 0 bases; bases outside gene matches: 0. Germline CDR1 SQVTM, CDR2 ANQGSEA. The CDR3 nucleotides are TGCAGCGTTGCTAGCGGGGGGAGCACAGATACGCAGTATTTT. Encoded protein: CSVASGGSTDTQYF.

V usage is TRBV5-1 and J usage is TRBJ2-2; 7 nucleotides line up with TRBD1. V was pared by 9 bases and J by 7 bases, with 12 bases of the junction left unmatched. The CDR3 consists of 14 residues. Germline V gene sequence: CDR1 SGHRS, CDR2 YFSETQ. CDR3 residues: CATQAGGSVGELFF. In nucleotides, the CDR3 is TGCGCCACCCAGGCAGGGGGTTCGGTCGGGGAGCTGTTTTTT.